The clone carrying this T cell receptor beta chain was found a few times. Its antigen is not known. The V and J ends lost 0 bases and 2 bases respectively, with 13 bases between them. Germline V gene sequence: CDR1 MGHRA, CDR2 YSYEKL. CDR3 size: 16 residues. This sample was taken from a study of T cells in Graves' hyperthyroidism and ophthalmopathy. Regarding the study as a whole: Ophthalmopathy prediction by the model preceded onset by a median approximately 6.1 months.

RNA transcripts gave rise to amplified TCR beta CDR3 regions. First-round RT-PCR of the TCR CDR3 relied on the HTBI primer set. MiXCR was run by TCRdb on the multiplex PCR reads, yielding one entry per CDR3 protein. This table has about 380,000 distinct CDR3 sequences, roughly 18% appearing once. Enrolled ophthalmopathy patients presented with a Clinical Activity Score of at least 3, a NOSPECS grade of at least 4, and disease duration under 3 months. The study left out patients who had uncontrolled infection, other autoimmune disease, pregnancy or lactation. From 9 to 10 ml of fresh peripheral blood, PBMCs were isolated.

The receptor comes from a man aged 18 to 29 with Graves' ophthalmopathy. The sequenced material came from blood. The rearrangement links TRBV4-1 to TRBJ1-1, with D tentatively TRBD1 (5 bases). The CDR3 reads CASSQDAGYPNTEAFF. The CDR3 DNA follows: TGCGCCAGCAGCCAAGATGCAGGGTATCCCAACACTGAAGCTTTCTTT.